A single sample gave rise to the 16 T cell receptor beta chains below, sequenced in a study of CD8 T cells in ankylosing spondylitis. No antigen has been assigned to these receptors. TCRdb itself ran the 5' RACE reads through MiXCR, one entry per CDR3 protein. In the table there are more than 400,000 distinct CDR3 sequences, approximately 5.3% of which are singletons. Overall study results and limits: Several highly homologous variants made up a TCR beta motif, and this motif appeared characteristic of ankylosing spondylitis blood.

The sample consisted of blood, either unsorted or a sorted T cell fraction (not recorded which). Receptors originate from a male donor with ankylosing spondylitis.

A few counts support this clonotype. The chain employs TRBV4-1 and TRBJ2-7; 8 nucleotides line up with TRBD2. Germline CDR1 MGHRA, CDR2 YSYEKL. This CDR3 is 15 amino acids long. Trimming cost V 0 bases and J 3 bases; bases outside gene matches: 4. CDR3 nucleotides: TGCGCCAGCAGCCAAGACGTGGCGGGGGGCTACGAGCAGTACTTC. Translated, it gives CASSQDVAGGYEQYF.

This clonotype was detected ten times or more. The chain combines TRBV9 with TRBJ2-5; no definite D call. The CDR3 consists of 14 residues. The germline V gene has CDR1 SGDLS and CDR2 YYNGEE. Deletions cut 2 bases from V and 1 base from J, with 9 bases between. The DNA of the CDR3 is TGTGCCAGCAGCGTCCGACCGCTCCAAGAGACCCAGTACTTC. Translating it yields CASSVRPLQETQYF.

This clonotype has more than one count but fewer than ten. The rearrangement uses TRBV25-1 and TRBJ1-4; D unresolved. The CDR3 extends over 11 amino acids. Trimming pared 7 bases from V and 4 bases from J, leaving 4 bases between. Germline lookup yields CDR1 MGHDK and CDR2 SYGVNS. The CDR3 loop reads CASTFNEKLFF. The CDR3 DNA follows: TGTGCCAGCACCTTTAATGAAAAACTGTTTTTT.

This clonotype showed up many times. The chain joins TRBV5-1 to TRBJ1-1; no reliable D call. Germline assignment: CDR1 SGHRS and CDR2 YFSETQ. The CDR3 contains 14 residues. V was pared by 0 bases and J by 5 bases, with 11 bases between. The CDR3 nucleotides are TGCGCCAGCAGCTTGGGCAGCCCGAAGACTGAAGCTTTCTTT. Protein product: CASSLGSPKTEAFF.

This clonotype was detected ten times or more. The rearrangement links TRBV20-1 to TRBJ1-5; TRBD1 matches at 7 bases. Germline values: CDR1 DFQATT, CDR2 SNEGSKA (reference sequence). With V trimmed by 7 bases and J by 9 bases, 12 bases remained unmatched. The CDR3 extends over 13 amino acids. For the CDR3, the DNA is TGCAGTGGTGGACAGGCCGTCATGGGGCCCCAGCATTTT. Amino acid sequence: CSGGQAVMGPQHF.

A few counts support this clonotype. This chain connects TRBV7-9 to TRBJ2-7; D tentatively fits TRBD1 or TRBD2 (6 bases each). V lost 3 bases, J lost 2 bases, and 14 bases lay in between. The CDR3 is 15 amino acids. Germline values: CDR1 SEHNR, CDR2 FQNEAQ (reference sequence). DNA of the CDR3: TGTGCCAGCAGCTTCCCGGGGGCAGGCGCCTACGAGCAGTACTTC. Protein product: CASSFPGAGAYEQYF.

This clonotype was counted at least ten times. The chain links TRBV20-1 to TRBJ1-2; a weak D match, TRBD1 (5 bases). Trimming cost V 0 bases and J 5 bases, with 13 bases left between them. This CDR3 is 14 amino acids long. Germline assignment: CDR1 DFQATT and CDR2 SNEGSKA (reference sequence). The CDR3 DNA follows: TGCAGTGCTAGAGATAGTTCAAAGGGGTATGGCTACACCTTC. This sequence encodes CSARDSSKGYGYTF.

The table lists this clonotype with many counts. CDR3 region: CSAREDSGGTDTQYF. CDR3 bases: TGCAGTGCTAGAGAGGATAGCGGGGGCACAGATACGCAGTATTTT. The V gene is TRBV20-1, the J gene TRBJ2-3; 8 bases match TRBD2. CDR1 is DFQATT and CDR2 is SNEGSKA in the germline V gene (reference sequence). This CDR3 comprises 15 residues. Unmatched junction bases numbered 3, after V lost 0 bases and J lost 1 base.

This clonotype was observed many times. V usage is TRBV5-1 and J usage is TRBJ2-7; D unclear. The V gene's germline CDR1 is SGHRS and CDR2 YFSETQ. The CDR3 is 13 residues long. V shed 2 bases and J shed 2 bases, with 8 bases lying between them. The CDR3 sequence: CASSFNLPYEQYF. Here the CDR3 DNA reads TGCGCCAGCAGCTTCAACTTACCCTACGAGCAGTACTTC.

Ten or more counts support this clonotype. This sequence joins TRBV5-1 and TRBJ2-2; the D is unclear. CDR1 is SGHRS and CDR2 is YFSETQ in the germline V gene. The ends were cut back, 1 base at V and 4 bases at J, with 8 bases in the middle. This CDR3 is built from 14 residues. The CDR3 DNA reads as TGCGCCAGCAGCTTGCTCATCACCACCGGGGAGCTGTTTTTT. This codes for CASSLLITTGELFF.

The sample holds a few counts of this clonotype. The chain recombines TRBV7-9 with TRBJ2-7, with TRBD1 matching over 9 bases. Trimming at V came to 5 bases and at J to 4 bases, leaving 9 bases not matched to a gene. Germline loops: CDR1 SEHNR, CDR2 FQNEAQ (reference sequence). The CDR3 length is 15 residues. The CDR3 region is CASSGRDRVAYEQYF. For the CDR3, the DNA is TGTGCCAGCAGCGGCCGGGACAGGGTAGCTTACGAGCAGTACTTC.

This clonotype was seen only a few times. The chain recombines TRBV4-2 with TRBJ2-3; D is unclear. The CDR3 is 17 residues long. V shed 0 bases and J shed 1 base, with 14 bases lying between them. Per germline, CDR1 LGHNA and CDR2 YNFKEQ. The CDR3 DNA is TGTGCCAGCAGCCAAGATAAGGATAGAGTCGGCACAGATACGCAGTATTTT. It yields the protein CASSQDKDRVGTDTQYF.

This clonotype was found once. A read error may explain this, as a much larger clone is one base away. This CDR3 is CASSSLRTCEQETQYF. CDR3 DNA sequence: TGTGCCAGCAGTTCCTTGAGAACGTGTGAACAAGAGACCCAGTACTTC. This chain joins TRBV6-2 or TRBV6-3 and TRBJ2-5; D unresolved. The germline gives CDR1 MNHEY, CDR2 SVGEGT. The CDR3 has 16 amino acids. The germline V and J ends were trimmed by 4 bases and 2 bases, with 17 bases remaining between them.

This clonotype was recorded at least ten times. The chain joins TRBV10-3 to TRBJ2-7; 8 nucleotides match TRBD1. The CDR3 runs to 15 residues. V trimming: 6 bases; J trimming: 1 base; junction bases outside the gene matches: 8. Germline CDR1 reads ENHRY; CDR2 reads SYGVKD. As DNA, the CDR3 is TGTGCCATCAGGGACGGGACAGGCGATTCCTACGAGCAGTACTTC. Encoded protein: CAIRDGTGDSYEQYF.

In this sample, this clonotype turned up many times. The chain has TRBV7-9 and TRBJ1-2; 7 bases agree with TRBD1. The junction had 19 bases not matched to a gene; V was cut back by 5 bases and J by 10 bases. The CDR3 sequence is 16 residues long. In germline, CDR1 is SEHNR, CDR2 FQNEAQ (reference sequence). The CDR3 sequence: CASSPSDLTGIEDYTF. CDR3 coding DNA: TGTGCCAGCAGCCCCTCGGACCTGACAGGGATCGAGGACTACACCTTC.

This clonotype was observed a few times. J is TRBJ2-5 and V is TRBV5-1, with D perhaps matching TRBD2 (5 bases). CDR3 size: 16 residues. Germline V CDR1 and CDR2: SGHRS, YFSETQ. The V end was cut by 0 bases, the J end by 5 bases, with 17 bases between. In DNA form, the CDR3 reads TGCGCCAGCAGCTTGGGAGGGCAAGCCGTCAGGGAGACCCAGTACTTC. Its protein is CASSLGGQAVRETQYF.